A single sample gave rise to the 26 T cell receptor beta chains below, sequenced in a study of shared clonotypes between healthy human individuals. Profiled with immunoSEQ multiplex PCR; TCRdb holds only in-frame clones, not every one. The table has 2 million to 3 million clones, approximately 93% seen once. Material: naive CD4+ T cells from PBMCs. Subset specified: CD45RA+ positively selected. These receptor sequences come from a young man in good health. Some clones in this sample may be carry-over from other donors' samples.

Concerning this clone itself: Within the sample, other DNA sequences also encode this same CDR3. The V gene is TRBV10-3, the J gene TRBJ2-3, with D uncertain. Germline V lookup: CDR1 ENHRY, CDR2 SYGVKD. The CDR3 totals 14 residues. The ends were cut back, 6 bases at V and 1 base at J, with 11 bases in the middle. The CDR3 loop is CAIRPSGGTDTQYF. CDR3 bases: TGTGCCATCAGGCCTAGTGGGGGCACAGATACGCAGTATTTT.

The chain couples TRBV7-2 to TRBJ2-7, with D possibly TRBD1 on 6 matching bases. V was clipped by 5 bases and J by 1 base, with 12 bases between them. CDR1 is SGHTA, CDR2 FQGNSA, per germline. The CDR3 has 14 residues. CDR3 in amino acids: CASSQVGTSYEQYF. In DNA form, the CDR3 reads TGTGCCAGCAGCCAGGTGGGGACATCCTACGAGCAGTACTTC.

V gene TRBV7-2 combines with J gene TRBJ1-3; D call uncertain. The V gene's germline CDR1 is SGHTA and CDR2 FQGNSA. V lost 5 bases and J lost 0, with 17 bases in between. The CDR3 totals 17 residues. CDR3 protein: CASSLVAQPSSGNTIYF. CDR3 coding DNA: TGTGCCAGCAGCCTCGTGGCGCAGCCGAGCTCTGGAAACACCATATATTTT.

The rearrangement uses TRBV7-6 and TRBJ2-3; D remains ambiguous. Germline V lookup: CDR1 SGHVS, CDR2 FNYEAQ. The CDR3 length is 16 residues. Trimming stripped 3 bases from V and 0 bases from J, with 13 bases between. The CDR3 here is CASSLVLTFSTDTQYF. CDR3 DNA sequence: TGTGCCAGCAGCTTGGTTCTGACTTTTAGCACAGATACGCAGTATTTT.

The J gene is TRBJ2-1, the V gene TRBV7-9; the D gene is possibly TRBD2 (6 bases). This CDR3 contains 13 residues. CDR1 is SEHNR, CDR2 FQNEAQ, per germline (reference sequence). V lost 8 bases and J 6 bases, leaving 14 bases between the germline ends. The CDR3 coding sequence is TGTGCCAGCGGGACTCGAGGACCCAATGAGCAGTTCTTC. Residues: CASGTRGPNEQFF.

In DNA, the CDR3 is TGTGCCAGCTGGGATAGGGTCTACGAGCAGTACTTC. Its translation is CASWDRVYEQYF. The chain employs TRBV27 and TRBJ2-7, with D uncertain. The CDR3 has 12 amino acids. With 8 bases removed from V and 3 bases from J, the gap between germline ends came to 11 bases. Germline V CDR1 and CDR2: MNHEY, SMNVEV (reference sequence).

V is TRBV28 and J is TRBJ2-5; tentatively, D is TRBD1 (6 bases). The CDR3 is made up of 16 amino acids. Trimming stripped 4 bases from V and 1 base from J, with 16 bases between. Germline values: CDR1 MDHEN, CDR2 SYDVKM. The CDR3 here is CASSWSPGALQETQYF. Written as DNA, the CDR3 is TGTGCCAGCAGTTGGAGCCCAGGGGCCCTCCAAGAGACCCAGTACTTC.

The rearrangement uses TRBV2 and TRBJ1-4; TRBD1 aligns across 7 bases. The ends lost 7 bases at V and 7 bases at J; junction bases unmatched: 12. Germline values: CDR1 SNHLY, CDR2 FYNNEI. The CDR3 length is 15 residues. The CDR3 region is CASKETGTVVEKLFF. The DNA of the CDR3 is TGTGCCAGCAAAGAGACCGGGACAGTGGTTGAAAAACTGTTTTTT.

The genes are TRBV29-1 and TRBJ2-1; the D gene is possibly TRBD1 (7 bases). The CDR3 consists of 14 residues. V was pared by 7 bases and J by 3 bases, with 16 bases between. In germline, CDR1 is SQVTM, CDR2 ANQGSEA. CDR3 residues: CSARGGGLYNEQFF. The CDR3 region has the DNA TGCAGCGCCCGCGGAGGGGGCCTCTACAATGAGCAGTTCTTC.

The rearrangement links TRBV7-6 to TRBJ2-6, with a possible D match to TRBD2 (5 bases). Per the germline V gene, CDR1 is SGHVS and CDR2 is FNYEAQ. The CDR3 consists of 16 residues. Trimming removed 1 base from V and 2 bases from J, with 9 bases in between. The CDR3 DNA sequence: TGTGCCAGCAGCTTAGACCCGGAGGCTGGGGCCAACGTCCTGACTTTC. Encoded protein: CASSLDPEAGANVLTF. The complete variable domain, with remaining parts taken from reference TRBV7-6 and TRBJ2-6, reads GAGVSQSPRYKVTKRGQDVALRCDPISGHVSLYWYRQALGQGPEFLTYFNYEAQQDKSGLPNDRFSAERPEGSISTLTIQRTEQRDSAMYRCASSLDPEAGANVLTFGAGSRLTVL.

As regards this clone: The same CDR3 can be traced to other DNA sequences in this sample. This rearrangement joins TRBV20-1 to TRBJ2-3, with no clear D. V lost 5 bases to trimming and J lost 5 bases, with 8 bases between them. Germline CDR1 and CDR2: DFQATT and SNEGSKA (reference sequence). The CDR3 length is 11 residues. The chain's CDR3 is CSAPLGDTQYF. Written as DNA, the CDR3 is TGCAGTGCTCCCTTGGGAGATACGCAGTATTTT.

This clone was seen once. Other DNA sequences in the same sample also yield this CDR3. The V gene is TRBV6-5, the J gene TRBJ2-7; 9 positions match TRBD1. This CDR3 has 15 residues. Germline trimming cut 6 bases from V and 0 bases from J; bases unmatched to any gene: 6. CDR1 and CDR2 from the germline V gene are MNHEY and SVGAGI. The CDR3 DNA reads TGTGCCAGCAGGCCTGGGACAGGGAGCTCCTACGAGCAGTACTTC. Translated: CASRPGTGSSYEQYF.

V gene TRBV5-1 combines with J gene TRBJ1-1, with D tentatively TRBD1 (6 bases). The CDR3 covers 15 residues. V was clipped by 1 base and J by 2 bases, with 12 bases between them. CDR1 and CDR2 (germline): SGHRS, YFSETQ. CDR3 region: CASSLMGGQNTEAFF. In DNA, the CDR3 is TGCGCCAGCAGCTTGATGGGGGGCCAAAACACTGAAGCTTTCTTT.

The J gene is TRBJ1-3, the V gene TRBV30; D uncertain. Trimming removed 4 bases from V and 4 bases from J, with 8 bases in between. Germline values: CDR1 GTSNPN, CDR2 SVGIG (reference sequence). The CDR3 sequence is 12 residues long. CDR3 amino acids: CAWTDKGNTIYF. CDR3 coding DNA: TGTGCCTGGACAGACAAAGGAAACACCATATATTTT.

Here the CDR3 reads CASSLGRSGRGLETQYF. The CDR3 DNA follows: TGTGCCAGCAGCTTAGGGCGTTCGGGCAGGGGGCTGGAGACCCAGTACTTC. This chain links TRBV7-2 with TRBJ2-5; the match to TRBD1 covers 8 bases. The CDR3 is 17 residues long. Germline CDR1 is SGHTA and CDR2 is FQGNSA. V was pared by 1 base and J by 5 bases, with 12 bases of the junction left unmatched.

The chain joins TRBV5-1 to TRBJ1-5, with D unresolved. Trimming took off 4 bases at V and 4 bases at J, with 9 bases between the two ends. CDR3 size: 13 residues. Germline assignment: CDR1 SGHRS and CDR2 YFSETQ. The CDR3 sequence is CASSPMPNQPQHF. The CDR3 DNA follows: TGCGCCAGCAGCCCGATGCCTAATCAGCCCCAGCATTTT.

Details on this clone: Other DNA sequences in this specimen translate into the identical CDR3. The chain has TRBV5-1 and TRBJ1-1; D gene unclear. CDR1 is SGHRS and CDR2 is YFSETQ in the germline V gene. The V and J ends lost 0 bases and 0 bases respectively, with 6 bases between them. CDR3 size: 14 residues. The CDR3 region has the DNA TGCGCCAGCAGCTTGGAAGGTTTGAACACTGAAGCTTTCTTT. It encodes CASSLEGLNTEAFF.

A few counts support this clone. The sample holds other DNA sequences that translate to the same CDR3. V is TRBV9 and J is TRBJ1-1; weak D call: TRBD1 (6 bases). CDR1 is SGDLS, CDR2 YYNGEE, per germline. The CDR3 consists of 15 residues. The ends were cut back, 0 bases at V and 2 bases at J, with 11 bases in the middle. The CDR3 DNA reads TGTGCCAGCAGCGTAGGCGGCAGGGGAAACACTGAAGCTTTCTTT. Translated: CASSVGGRGNTEAFF.

In its sample, this clone was seen once. The chain uses TRBV5-4 and TRBJ2-7; the D call may be TRBD1 or TRBD2 (6 bases each). Trimming took off 4 bases at V and 4 bases at J, with 18 bases between the two ends. The CDR3 consists of 15 residues. The germline V gene has CDR1 SGHNT and CDR2 YYREEE (reference sequence). The CDR3 DNA sequence: TGTGCCAGCAGCCCCCCGGAGGGGGTTAGGTACGAGCAGTACTTC. Its translation is CASSPPEGVRYEQYF.

This chain uses TRBV29-1 with TRBJ2-7; tentatively, D is TRBD1 (6 bases). The CDR3 has 13 amino acids. V lost 7 bases, J lost 2 bases, and 15 bases lay in between. Germline V gene sequence: CDR1 SQVTM, CDR2 ANQGSEA. This CDR3 is CSATTGGTYEQYF. As DNA, the CDR3 is TGCAGCGCCACGACAGGAGGTACCTACGAGCAGTACTTC.

Points on this clone: Distinct nucleotide sequences in the sample also encode this CDR3. This sequence joins TRBV5-1 and TRBJ2-2, with 9 bases identical to TRBD1. The germline CDR1 and CDR2 sequences are SGHRS and YFSETQ. The CDR3 is 15 amino acids. Trimming cost V 5 bases and J 2 bases; bases outside gene matches: 4. The CDR3, as DNA: TGCGCCAGCAGTACAGGGGGCCTAAACACCGGGGAGCTGTTTTTT. It yields the protein CASSTGGLNTGELFF.

The chain uses TRBV30 and TRBJ2-7; TRBD2 aligns across 8 bases. J was trimmed by 5 bases and V by 2 bases; bases with no gene match: 11. Germline V gene sequence: CDR1 GTSNPN, CDR2 SVGIG (reference sequence). This CDR3 comprises 15 residues. CDR3 loop: CAWSSPGRGVHEQYF. Here the CDR3 DNA reads TGTGCCTGGAGTTCCCCGGGGCGGGGGGTCCACGAGCAGTACTTC.

V is TRBV2 and J is TRBJ1-6; D remains unclear. The V gene lost 6 bases and the J gene lost 7 bases, with 13 bases spanning the gap. The CDR3 has 14 amino acids. Looked up from germline, CDR1 is SNHLY and CDR2 is FYNNEI. CDR3 region: CASSKDLGNSPLHF. CDR3 nucleotides: TGTGCCAGCAGCAAGGACTTGGGGAATTCACCCCTCCACTTT.

The J gene is TRBJ2-3, the V gene TRBV4-3; D gene uncertain. Germline CDR1 is LGHNA and CDR2 is YSLEER. V was trimmed by 3 bases and J by 2 bases, leaving 9 bases between them. The CDR3 has 14 residues. CDR3 protein: CASSQLLPTDTQYF. The CDR3 DNA sequence: TGCGCCAGCAGCCAGTTGCTTCCCACAGATACGCAGTATTTT.

Regarding this clone: The sample has other DNA sequences that encode this CDR3 too. The chain uses TRBV5-1 and TRBJ2-3, with 9 bases aligning to TRBD1. Germline CDR1 reads SGHRS; CDR2 reads YFSETQ. J lost 4 bases, V lost 4 bases, and 4 bases had no gene match. CDR3 length: 14 amino acids. CDR3 region: CASSPGQGPDTQYF. The CDR3 DNA is TGCGCCAGCAGCCCCGGACAGGGGCCAGATACGCAGTATTTT.

This clone was seen just once. Relative to the germline gene, one junction end is altered; a read error may explain this. The rearrangement links TRBV5-3 to TRBJ2-7, with D hard to call. TRBV5-3 is an ORF, with its function uncertain. CDR3 size: 16 residues. The CDR3 region has the DNA TGTGCCAAAAGCCCCCCGGAAGGTCACGGATTGTACGAGCAGTACTTC. Translation: CAKSPPEGHGLYEQYF.